The 28 T cell receptor beta chains reported below all come from one sample, sequenced in a study of T cells after yellow fever vaccination. TCRdb called the 5' RACE reads again in MiXCR, with one record for every CDR3 protein. Among approximately 31,000 distinct CDR3 sequences, about 10% were seen once, and the ten largest hold 12%. The sample here was PBMCs, either bulk or a sorted T-cell subset (CD4+, CD8+, memory, or dextramer-sorted; not recorded which), taken more than 13 days after the first yellow fever vaccination. These receptors were taken from a man between 18 and 35 years old who received the YFV17D yellow fever vaccine.

This clonotype appeared many times. The rearrangement joins TRBV24-1 to TRBJ1-2; D is undetermined. This CDR3 is 12 amino acids long. Germline CDR1 and CDR2: KGHDR and SFDVKD. Trimming cost V 1 base and J 4 bases, with 3 bases left between them. CDR3 sequence reads: CATSDFGYGYTF. As DNA, the CDR3 is TGTGCCACCAGTGATTTTGGCTATGGCTACACCTTC.

There are many counts of this clonotype. The V gene is TRBV20-1, the J gene TRBJ1-1, with no clear D. The CDR3 covers 13 residues. V was trimmed by 0 bases and J by 12 bases, leaving 17 bases between them. CDR1 is DFQATT and CDR2 is SNEGSKA in the germline V gene (reference sequence). CDR3 DNA: TGCAGTGCTAGAGATGAAGGAGGGTTGTCGACTTTCTTT. Amino acid sequence: CSARDEGGLSTFF.

At least ten counts were recorded for this clonotype. The chain links TRBV4-3 to TRBJ2-3; TRBD2 aligns across 7 bases. This CDR3 region has 13 residues. With 3 bases clipped from V and 6 bases from J, the junction kept 3 bases outside the gene matches. In germline, CDR1 is LGHNA, CDR2 YSLEER. CDR3 DNA sequence: TGCGCCAGCAGCCAGGAGCGGGGTGATACGCAGTATTTT. Protein product: CASSQERGDTQYF.

This clonotype was counted a single time. A clone one base away is much larger, so this may be a read error. The chain recombines TRBV4-1 with TRBJ1-2; D is undetermined. Germline V lookup: CDR1 MGHRA, CDR2 YSYEKL. This CDR3 has 16 residues. CDR3 bases: TGCGCCTGCAGCCAAGATACCGGACTGGTATACTATGGCTACACCTTC. The encoded protein is CACSQDTGLVYYGYTF.

This clonotype was recorded many times. This chain uses TRBV11-2 with TRBJ2-3, with D possibly being TRBD1 or TRBD2 (5 bases each). In germline, CDR1 is SGHAT, CDR2 FQNNGV. With 5 bases removed from V and 2 bases from J, the gap between germline ends came to 8 bases. The CDR3 runs 13 residues. The CDR3 DNA is TGTGCCAGCAGCCGGGACCTCACAGATACGCAGTATTTT. Translating gives CASSRDLTDTQYF.

This clonotype was observed at least ten times. The chain joins TRBV5-1 to TRBJ2-4; 7 bases are a match to TRBD1. The V and J ends lost 0 bases and 7 bases, in that order; junction bases with no gene match: 1. The CDR3 has 13 amino acids. Germline lookup yields CDR1 SGHRS and CDR2 YFSETQ. The CDR3 region is CASSLVGQNIQYF. In DNA, the CDR3 is TGCGCCAGCAGCTTGGTGGGACAGAACATTCAGTACTTC.

This clonotype has ten or more counts. The rearrangement joins TRBV6-2 or TRBV6-3 to TRBJ2-3; either TRBD1 or TRBD2 may supply D (6 bases each). The CDR3 extends over 15 amino acids. Germline V gene sequence: CDR1 MNHEY, CDR2 SVGEGT. V lost 8 bases, J lost 2 bases, and 17 bases lay in between. CDR3 residues: CASVLTGATTDTQYF. Written as DNA, the CDR3 is TGTGCCAGCGTATTAACGGGGGCCACCACAGATACGCAGTATTTT.

By sample fraction, this clonotype is medium-sized. The chain links TRBV3-1 to TRBJ2-7; TRBD2 is a possible D gene (5 bases). The ends were cut back, 1 base at V and 3 bases at J, with 13 bases in the middle. This CDR3 is built from 15 residues. Germline V lookup: CDR1 LGHDT, CDR2 YNNKEL (reference sequence). The CDR3, as DNA: TGTGCCAGCAGCCAAGGAAACCGAGGAGGCTACGAGCAGTACTTC. Its translation is CASSQGNRGGYEQYF.

This clonotype was seen repeatedly, ten times or more. The chain has TRBV7-2 and TRBJ1-2; 7 bases match TRBD1. V was clipped by 9 bases and J by 7 bases; unmatched bases: 14. Germline V gene sequence: CDR1 SGHTA, CDR2 FQGNSA. The CDR3 consists of 14 residues. CDR3 sequence reads: CASSRQGDGSGYTF. CDR3 DNA sequence: TGTGCCAGTTCCCGACAGGGTGATGGTAGTGGCTACACCTTC. Combining the CDR3 with reference TRBV7-2 and TRBJ1-2 gives the whole variable domain GAGVSQSPSNKVTEKGKDVELRCDPISGHTALYWYRQSLGQGLEFLIYFQGNSAPDKSGLPSDRFSAERTGGSVSTLTIQRTQQEDSAVYLCASSRQGDGSGYTFGSGTRLTVV.

This clonotype showed up many times. The V and J genes are TRBV5-6 and TRBJ2-7; D is undetermined. The CDR3 contains 13 residues. Trimming removed 3 bases at V and 0 bases at J, with 7 bases between. Germline assignment: CDR1 SGHDT and CDR2 YYEEEE. The CDR3 loop is CASSSTSSYEQYV. CDR3 nucleotide sequence: TGTGCCAGCAGCTCGACGAGCTCCTACGAGCAGTACGTC.

This clonotype was picked up many times. The V and J genes are TRBV7-2 and TRBJ1-5, with TRBD1 matching 7 bases. V shed 3 bases, J shed 3 bases, and the junction held 2 bases outside the gene matches. The germline CDR1 and CDR2 sequences are SGHTA and FQGNSA. The CDR3 covers 14 residues. This CDR3 is CASSFGTVNQPQHF. The CDR3 DNA reads TGTGCCAGCAGCTTTGGGACAGTCAATCAGCCCCAGCATTTT. The full variable domain, in which reference TRBV7-2 and TRBJ1-5 provide the parts outside the CDR3, is GAGVSQSPSNKVTEKGKDVELRCDPISGHTALYWYRQSLGQGLEFLIYFQGNSAPDKSGLPSDRFSAERTGGSVSTLTIQRTQQEDSAVYLCASSFGTVNQPQHFGDGTRLSIL.

This clonotype has a count of ten or more. The genes are TRBV5-4 and TRBJ1-1; D gene ambiguous. Trimming removed 2 bases at V and 7 bases at J, with 6 bases between. CDR1 and CDR2 (germline): SGHNT, YYREEE (reference sequence). The CDR3 runs 11 residues. CDR3 sequence: CASSFLSEAFF. CDR3 DNA sequence: TGTGCCAGCAGCTTTTTAAGTGAAGCTTTCTTT.

The sample holds many counts of this clonotype. V and J are TRBV5-1 and TRBJ2-7, with TRBD1 identical over 7 bases. Germline V gene sequence: CDR1 SGHRS, CDR2 YFSETQ. The V segment lost 5 bases and the J segment 7 bases; nucleotides outside the gene matches: 9. The CDR3 spans 13 residues. In DNA, the CDR3 is TGCGCCAGCAGTCGTACAGGGGATCGGGAGCAGTACGTC. Protein: CASSRTGDREQYV.

This clonotype was picked up many times. The chain combines TRBV18 with TRBJ1-4; 7 bases map to TRBD1. The CDR3 contains 14 residues. Germline CDR1 and CDR2: KGHSH and LQKENI. Trimming cost V 5 bases and J 5 bases; bases outside gene matches: 5. The CDR3 nucleotides are TGTGCCAGCTCATCCGGACAGGTCAATGAAAAACTGTTTTTT. Its protein is CASSSGQVNEKLFF.

The chain carries TRBV7-8 and TRBJ1-3; D not certain. The CDR3 has 16 residues. Per germline, CDR1 SGHVS and CDR2 FQNEAQ. Trimming cost V 4 bases and J 0 bases, with 13 bases left between them. The CDR3 bases are TGTGCCAGCAGCTCAAGCGGGCGCCGCTCTGGAAACACCATATATTTT. Amino acids: CASSSSGRRSGNTIYF.

This clonotype was seen ten or more times. This chain links TRBV27 with TRBJ1-1, with D maybe TRBD1 (5 bases). Germline lookup yields CDR1 MNHEY and CDR2 SMNVEV (reference sequence). The CDR3 is made up of 14 amino acids. V lost 1 base, J lost 3 bases, and 9 bases lay in between. CDR3 loop: CASSLYQGDTEAFF. Here the CDR3 DNA reads TGTGCCAGCAGTTTATATCAGGGAGACACTGAAGCTTTCTTT.

This clonotype was observed many times. The chain has TRBV5-1 and TRBJ1-6, with D possibly TRBD1 on 5 matching bases. CDR1 is SGHRS, CDR2 YFSETQ, per germline. This CDR3 comprises 15 residues. V was cut by 3 bases and J by 6 bases, with 13 bases left in between. CDR3 residues: CASSSRRARNSPLHF. Written as DNA, the CDR3 is TGCGCCAGCAGCTCCCGCAGGGCCCGTAATTCACCCCTCCACTTT.

This clonotype was seen repeatedly, ten times or more. V gene TRBV7-6 combines with J gene TRBJ1-1; D not certain. The CDR3 is 13 amino acids. CDR1 and CDR2 (germline): SGHVS, FNYEAQ. Trimming cost V 0 bases and J 8 bases, with 10 bases left between them. CDR3 DNA sequence: TGTGCCAGCAGCTTAGCGTTGACGGGGGAAGCTTTCTTT. Protein: CASSLALTGEAFF.

This clonotype was seen ten or more times. J is TRBJ2-3 and V is TRBV5-1, with 8 positions matching TRBD2. V lost 1 base and J lost 2; bases outside the gene matches: 9. Germline V lookup: CDR1 SGHRS, CDR2 YFSETQ. This CDR3 is 17 amino acids long. CDR3: CASSLRPLAGSTDTQYF. CDR3 coding DNA: TGCGCCAGCAGCTTGAGGCCGTTAGCGGGGTCCACAGATACGCAGTATTTT.

This clonotype was counted at least ten times. The chain joins TRBV14 to TRBJ1-2; D call uncertain. CDR3 size: 14 residues. V was trimmed by 7 bases and J by 2 bases, leaving 14 bases between them. The germline V gene has CDR1 SGHDN and CDR2 FVKESK. The CDR3 region has the DNA TGTGCCAGCACCCCGGCGGCAGGAAACTATGGCTACACCTTC. As protein: CASTPAAGNYGYTF.

This clonotype came up many times. V is TRBV6-2 or TRBV6-3 and J is TRBJ2-3; D is ambiguous. From germline, CDR1 is MNHEY and CDR2 SVGEGT. The CDR3 runs 11 residues. The V and J ends lost 7 bases and 11 bases respectively, with 13 bases between them. The CDR3, as DNA: TGTGCCAGCACCGGCGGTAGGGTGCAGTATTTT. Its protein product is CASTGGRVQYF.

At least ten counts were recorded for this clonotype. The chain couples TRBV7-2 to TRBJ1-1; D not certain. The CDR3 has 14 amino acids. V shed 5 bases and J shed 5 bases, with 15 bases lying between them. Germline CDR1 reads SGHTA; CDR2 reads FQGNSA. CDR3 nucleotides: TGTGCCAGCAGCCTAGGCTCCCGGGGAACTGAAGCTTTCTTT. Its protein product is CASSLGSRGTEAFF.

This clonotype was detected many times. The rearrangement joins TRBV20-1 to TRBJ1-2, with a possible D match to TRBD1 (5 bases). This CDR3 is 14 amino acids long. Trimming pared 3 bases from V and 0 bases from J, leaving 11 bases between. Germline CDR1 reads DFQATT; CDR2 reads SNEGSKA (reference sequence). The CDR3 loop is CSASQGGTNYGYTF. The CDR3 region has the DNA TGCAGTGCTAGTCAGGGAGGCACTAACTATGGCTACACCTTC.

This clonotype was recorded at least ten times. V usage is TRBV24-1 and J usage is TRBJ2-3, with 7 bases matching TRBD1. Trimming cost V 1 base and J 1 base; bases outside gene matches: 1. The CDR3 has 15 residues. CDR1 and CDR2 from the germline V gene are KGHDR and SFDVKD. The DNA for the CDR3 is TGTGCCACCAGTGATTTTGGACAGGGCACAGATACGCAGTATTTT. It specifies CATSDFGQGTDTQYF.

Ten or more counts support this clonotype. The chain joins TRBV11-2 to TRBJ1-6; D remains unclear. The V gene lost 4 bases and the J gene lost 15 bases, with 7 bases spanning the gap. This CDR3 is built from 10 residues. Germline CDR1 reads SGHAT; CDR2 reads FQNNGV. CDR3 region: CASSSLDLHF. In nucleotides, the CDR3 is TGTGCCAGCAGCTCCCTGGACCTCCACTTT.

This clonotype was seen ten or more times. This chain uses TRBV20-1 with TRBJ1-5, with TRBD1 matching over 7 bases. CDR1 is DFQATT, CDR2 SNEGSKA, per germline (reference sequence). The CDR3 has 12 residues. V shed 2 bases, J shed 7 bases, and the junction held 2 bases outside the gene matches. In nucleotides, the CDR3 is TGCAGTGCTAGACCGACAGGGCAGCCCCAGCATTTT. Amino acids: CSARPTGQPQHF.

A remark on this clonotype: Relative to the germline gene, one junction end is altered; a read error may explain this. The chain has TRBV3-1 and TRBJ2-7; 13 bases line up with TRBD2. CDR3 length equals 15 residues. The germline CDR1 and CDR2 sequences are LGHDT and YNNKEL (reference sequence). In DNA, the CDR3 is TGTGCCTGCAGCCAAGGGACTAGCGGGGCCTACGAGCAGTACTTC. Its translation: CACSQGTSGAYEQYF.

This clonotype was detected many times. This chain uses TRBV5-1 with TRBJ2-5; 10 bases are a match to TRBD2. This CDR3 is built from 14 residues. Trimming took 6 bases from V and 6 from J; bases not matched to a gene: 8. Looked up from germline, CDR1 is SGHRS and CDR2 is YFSETQ. CDR3 DNA sequence: TGCGCCAGCAACGATCCTAGCGGGGGCAAGACCCAGTACTTC. It translates to CASNDPSGGKTQYF.